This T cell receptor (beta chain) was recorded in a study of spatial heterogeneity in lung cancer. TCRdb called the 5' RACE reads again in MiXCR, with one record for every CDR3 protein. The table has approximately 110,000 distinct CDR3 sequences, 10% to 13% seen once. Germline V gene sequence: CDR1 SQVTM, CDR2 ANQGSEA. The CDR3 is made up of 14 amino acids. The ends were cut back, 2 bases at V and 0 bases at J, with 5 bases in the middle. The time point here: blood at routine non-recurrence follow-up after resection. This clonotype came up many times. The TCR sequence derives from a female donor with early-stage non-small cell lung cancer. V and J are TRBV29-1 and TRBJ2-6; no clear D gene. This specimen consisted of PBMCs, obtained at follow-up. CDR3: CSVETVSGANVLTF. The CDR3 DNA reads TGCAGCGTTGAAACCGTCTCTGGGGCCAACGTCCTGACTTTC.